This T cell receptor beta chain was sequenced in a study of identical twins (dated by TCRdb to between 2015 and 2016). Background on the whole study: To test whether fetal clonotypes persist, this study deep-sequenced TCR alpha and beta repertoires from monozygotic twins, from unrelated adults of various ages, and from cord blood. To rule out contamination, the twin experiments were replicated at different times with different library preparation protocols.

The germline V gene encodes CDR1 KGHDR and CDR2 SFDVKD. Trimming takes 0 bases off V and 4 bases off J; junction bases not matched to a gene: 5. CDR3 length: 17 amino acids, cysteine to phenylalanine. Only the CDR3 part of the read is kept: 51 bases, read in frame from the first base. Broader findings and caveats from the paper: In monozygotic twins, recombination models systematically underestimated out-of-frame TCR alpha sharing, but the models matched the sharing seen between unrelated individuals. In beta out-of-frame sequences, excess twin sharing was weaker, because having fewer shared sequences lowered the signal-to-noise ratio. Compared with coincidental sharing between unrelated individuals, out-of-frame TCR alpha sequences shared between twins had an excess of sequences with low generation probability. Fewer insertions were carried by abundant cord blood beta clonotypes; a weaker similar trend was observed in young adult naive repertoires, while no such trend was observed in memory repertoires. Invariant T cells such as MAIT and iNKT could partly confound zero-insertion analyses, although diverse VJ usage argued against such confounding for most clonotypes. Conclusions relied on cross-sectional statistical analysis, since the same donors could not be followed over many years.

Library preparation employed 5' RACE. TCRdb lists the instrument as Illumina HiSeq 2000. Template switching introduced a universal primer binding site; the final cDNA contained a unique molecular identifier, enabling accurate counting of TCR cDNA molecules. Specific primers in the conserved constant-segment region were used to synthesize first-strand cDNA for the TCR alpha and beta chains. To control for contamination, every cDNA library carried two barcodes: a SMART-Mk sample barcode plus Illumina barcodes. TruSeq adapter sequences and Illumina sample barcodes were added in two successive PCR steps. The Illumina HiSeq platform was used with custom primers to sequence TCR alpha and beta cDNA libraries. In the paper's pipeline: Raw reads were processed with MiGEC to extract unique molecular identifiers, and MiXCR was used to determine CDR3 positions. For each individual, recombination models were inferred using an EM algorithm with the repgenHMM and IGoR tools. Shared clonotypes were analyzed with the tcR package in R, and sharing was normalized by the product of cloneset sizes. To study raw recombination free of thymic and clonal selection effects, out-of-frame nonproductive sequences were analyzed. The public sequencing data were trimmed at Q25 with fastp and processed into clonotypes with MiXCR by TCRdb, which kept only in-frame beta chains. Identical CDR3 protein sequences are pooled into one entry, listed with their most common genes and DNA. TCRdb's processing, not the study's, gives the V and J calls here. Across this sample there are 450,000 to 600,000 distinct CDR3 sequences, with approximately 20% seen only once. 0.45% to 0.5% of the sample is in the top ten clones.

This clonotype was seen repeatedly, ten times or more. Its antigen is unknown. The record has no base qualities; no much larger clone is one base away. All donors were healthy Caucasians. Three pairs of female monozygotic twins, all aged about 18 to 30 years, made up the twin cohort. Positive isolation kits from Invitrogen were used to isolate CD4+ and CD8+ T cell populations. These same data were also listed under a study on yellow fever vaccine responses in identical twins. The second study's paper adds: According to the authors, in identical twins the way T cells responded to vaccination appeared partly convergent and partly personalized. The study precisely tracked vaccine-responding T cell clones in identical twins.

The clonotype comes from a woman aged 18-30 years in good health. Sequencing used CD4+ T cells sorted from blood. The chain is encoded by TRBV24-1 joined to TRBJ2-2, with 9 junctional bases fitting TRBD1. The nucleotides read TGTGCCACCAGTGATTTGACAGGGGGCGCTGGCACCGGGGAGCTGTTTTTT. Its protein product is CATSDLTGGAGTGELFF.